This TCR beta chain was identified during a study of blood T cell repertoires in COVID-19. Study-level background: T cells, B-cell-depleted T cells, or PBMCs supplied cDNA or gDNA.

Profiled with immunoSEQ multiplex PCR; TCRdb holds only in-frame clones, not every one. Of roughly 65,000 clones in the sample, nearly 80% were seen once. Germline values: CDR1 LNHNV, CDR2 YYDKDF (reference sequence). The V and J ends lost 3 bases and 6 bases respectively, with 14 bases between them. There are 14 residues in the CDR3. This sequence joins TRBV15 and TRBJ1-1, with D hard to call. Sequences were obtained from peripheral blood. This TCR derives from a human donor in a cohort sampled during active COVID-19. The CDR3 region is CATSSSLRESEAFF. The CDR3 DNA sequence: TGTGCCACCAGCAGCTCATTGCGGGAGTCTGAAGCTTTCTTT.